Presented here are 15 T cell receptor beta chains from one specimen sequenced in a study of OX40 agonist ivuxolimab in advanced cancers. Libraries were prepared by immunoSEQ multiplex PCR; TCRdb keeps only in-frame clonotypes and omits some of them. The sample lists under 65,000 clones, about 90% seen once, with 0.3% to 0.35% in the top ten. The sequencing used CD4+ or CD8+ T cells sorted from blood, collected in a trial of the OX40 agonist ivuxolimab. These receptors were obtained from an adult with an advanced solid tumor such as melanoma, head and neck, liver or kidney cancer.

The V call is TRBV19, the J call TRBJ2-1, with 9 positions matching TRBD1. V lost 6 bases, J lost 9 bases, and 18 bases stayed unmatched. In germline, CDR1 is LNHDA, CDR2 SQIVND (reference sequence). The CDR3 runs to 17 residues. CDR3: CASSLQGASSSRIEQFF. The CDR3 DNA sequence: TGTGCCAGTAGCTTACAGGGGGCGAGTAGCAGCCGCATTGAGCAGTTCTTC.

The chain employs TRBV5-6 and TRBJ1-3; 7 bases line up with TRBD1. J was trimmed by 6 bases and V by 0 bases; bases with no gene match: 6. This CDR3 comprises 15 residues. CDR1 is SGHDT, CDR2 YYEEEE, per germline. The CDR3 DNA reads TGTGCCAGCAGCTTGGGGGACAGTCGCAAAAACACCATATATTTT. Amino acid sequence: CASSLGDSRKNTIYF. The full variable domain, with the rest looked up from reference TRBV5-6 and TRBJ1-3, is DAGVTQSPTHLIKTRGQQVTLRCSPKSGHDTVSWYQQALGQGPQFIFQYYEEEERQRGNFPDRFSGHQFPNYSSELNVNALLLGDSALYLCASSLGDSRKNTIYFGEGSWLTVV.

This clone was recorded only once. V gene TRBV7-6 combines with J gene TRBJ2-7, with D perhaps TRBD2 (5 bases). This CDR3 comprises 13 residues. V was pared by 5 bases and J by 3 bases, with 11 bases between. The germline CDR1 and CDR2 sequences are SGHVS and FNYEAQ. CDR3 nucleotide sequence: TGTGCCAGCAGCCTACGGGGTGGCTACGAGCAGTACTTC. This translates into CASSLRGGYEQYF.

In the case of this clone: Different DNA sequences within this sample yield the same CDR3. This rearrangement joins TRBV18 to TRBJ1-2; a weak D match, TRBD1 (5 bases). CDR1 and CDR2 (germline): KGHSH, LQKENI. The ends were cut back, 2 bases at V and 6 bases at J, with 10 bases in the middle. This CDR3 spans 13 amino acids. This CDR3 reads CASSPSRGDGYTF. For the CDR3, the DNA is TGTGCCAGCTCACCATCACGGGGCGATGGCTACACCTTC.

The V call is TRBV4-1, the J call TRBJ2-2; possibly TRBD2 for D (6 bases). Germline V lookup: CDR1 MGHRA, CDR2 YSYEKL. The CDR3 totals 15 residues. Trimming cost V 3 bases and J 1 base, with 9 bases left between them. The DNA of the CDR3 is TGCGCCAGCAGCCAGGGGGGACTGAACACCGGGGAGCTGTTTTTT. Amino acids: CASSQGGLNTGELFF.

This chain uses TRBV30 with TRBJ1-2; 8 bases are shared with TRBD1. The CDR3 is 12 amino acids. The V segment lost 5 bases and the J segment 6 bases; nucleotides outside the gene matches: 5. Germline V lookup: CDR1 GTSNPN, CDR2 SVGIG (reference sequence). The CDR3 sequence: CAWGDRGHGYTF. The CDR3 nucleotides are TGTGCCTGGGGCGACAGGGGCCATGGCTACACCTTC.

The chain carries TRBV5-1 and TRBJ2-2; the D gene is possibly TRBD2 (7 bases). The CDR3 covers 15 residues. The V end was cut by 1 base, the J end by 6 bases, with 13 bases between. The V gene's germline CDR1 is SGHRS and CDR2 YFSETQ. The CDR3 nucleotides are TGCGCCAGCAGCTTGTCGGGGGGCAGGGCCGGGGAGCTGTTTTTT. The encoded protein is CASSLSGGRAGELFF.

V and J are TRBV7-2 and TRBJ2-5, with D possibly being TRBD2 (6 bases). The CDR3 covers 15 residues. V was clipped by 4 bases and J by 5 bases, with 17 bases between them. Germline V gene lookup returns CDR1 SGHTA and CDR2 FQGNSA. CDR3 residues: CASSSDGRTTETQYF. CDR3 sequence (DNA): TGTGCCAGCAGCTCCGACGGTCGGACTACGGAGACCCAGTACTTC.

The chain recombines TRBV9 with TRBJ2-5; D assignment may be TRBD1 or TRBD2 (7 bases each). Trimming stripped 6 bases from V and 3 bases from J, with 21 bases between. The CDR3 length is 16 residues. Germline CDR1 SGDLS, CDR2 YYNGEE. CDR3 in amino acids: CASTPGQPSGEETQYF. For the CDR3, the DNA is TGTGCCAGCACCCCGGGACAGCCCAGCGGGGAAGAGACCCAGTACTTC.

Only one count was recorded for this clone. The DNA for the CDR3 is TGTGCCAGCAGTTTCGACGGATACGAGCAGTACTTC. Translation gives CASSFDGYEQYF. The chain recombines TRBV2 with TRBJ2-7; the D is unclear. CDR3 size: 12 residues. CDR1 is SNHLY and CDR2 is FYNNEI in the germline V gene. V was shortened by 5 bases and J by 4 bases, with 9 bases between the two germline ends.

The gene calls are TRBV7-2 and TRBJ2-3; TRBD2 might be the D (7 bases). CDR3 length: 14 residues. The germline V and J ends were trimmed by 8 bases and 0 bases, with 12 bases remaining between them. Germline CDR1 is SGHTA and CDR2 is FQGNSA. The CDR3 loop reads CASRAGASTDTQYF. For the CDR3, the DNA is TGTGCCAGCCGGGCGGGGGCTAGCACAGATACGCAGTATTTT.

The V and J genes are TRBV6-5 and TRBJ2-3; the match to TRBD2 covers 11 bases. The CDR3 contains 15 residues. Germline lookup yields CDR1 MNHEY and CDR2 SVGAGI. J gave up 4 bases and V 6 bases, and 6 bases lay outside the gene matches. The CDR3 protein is CASRIAGGQADTQYF. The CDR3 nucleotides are TGTGCCAGCAGAATAGCGGGGGGGCAGGCAGATACGCAGTATTTT.

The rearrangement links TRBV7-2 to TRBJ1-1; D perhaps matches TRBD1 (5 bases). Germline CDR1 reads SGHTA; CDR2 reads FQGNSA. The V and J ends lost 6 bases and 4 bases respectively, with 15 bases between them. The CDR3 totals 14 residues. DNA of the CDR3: TGTGCCAGCAGTCCAGGGTTAAGGGTCACTGAAGCTTTCTTT. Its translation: CASSPGLRVTEAFF.

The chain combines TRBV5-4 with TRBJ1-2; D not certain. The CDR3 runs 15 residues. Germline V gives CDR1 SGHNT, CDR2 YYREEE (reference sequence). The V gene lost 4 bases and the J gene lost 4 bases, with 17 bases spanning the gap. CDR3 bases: TGTGCCAGCAGCAGCCCAGTGGGAGGCTTCTATGGCTACACCTTC. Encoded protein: CASSSPVGGFYGYTF.

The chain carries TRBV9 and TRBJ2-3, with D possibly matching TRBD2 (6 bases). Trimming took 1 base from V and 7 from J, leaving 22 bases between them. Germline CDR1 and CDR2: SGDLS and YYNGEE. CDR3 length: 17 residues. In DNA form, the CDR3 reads TGTGCCAGCAGCGTAAGAGGAGGTGACGGGGGACCCTATACGCAGTATTTT. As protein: CASSVRGGDGGPYTQYF.